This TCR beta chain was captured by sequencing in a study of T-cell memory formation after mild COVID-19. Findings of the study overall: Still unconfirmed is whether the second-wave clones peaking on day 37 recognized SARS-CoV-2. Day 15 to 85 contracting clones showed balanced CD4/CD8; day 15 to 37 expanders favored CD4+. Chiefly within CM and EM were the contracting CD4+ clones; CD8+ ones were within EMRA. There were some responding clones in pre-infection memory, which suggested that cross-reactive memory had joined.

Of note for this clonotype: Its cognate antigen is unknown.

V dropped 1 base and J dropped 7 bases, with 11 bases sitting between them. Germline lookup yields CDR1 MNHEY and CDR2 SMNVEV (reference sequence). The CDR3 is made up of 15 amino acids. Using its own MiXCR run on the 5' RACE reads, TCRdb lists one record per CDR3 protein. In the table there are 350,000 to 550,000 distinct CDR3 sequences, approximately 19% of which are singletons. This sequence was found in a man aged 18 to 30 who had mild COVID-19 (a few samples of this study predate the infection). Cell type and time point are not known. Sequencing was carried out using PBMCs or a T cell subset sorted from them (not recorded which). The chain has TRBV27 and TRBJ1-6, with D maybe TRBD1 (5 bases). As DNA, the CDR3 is TGTGCCAGCAGTTTATTCGCGGGGCTCAATTCACCCCTCCACTTT. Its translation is CASSLFAGLNSPLHF.